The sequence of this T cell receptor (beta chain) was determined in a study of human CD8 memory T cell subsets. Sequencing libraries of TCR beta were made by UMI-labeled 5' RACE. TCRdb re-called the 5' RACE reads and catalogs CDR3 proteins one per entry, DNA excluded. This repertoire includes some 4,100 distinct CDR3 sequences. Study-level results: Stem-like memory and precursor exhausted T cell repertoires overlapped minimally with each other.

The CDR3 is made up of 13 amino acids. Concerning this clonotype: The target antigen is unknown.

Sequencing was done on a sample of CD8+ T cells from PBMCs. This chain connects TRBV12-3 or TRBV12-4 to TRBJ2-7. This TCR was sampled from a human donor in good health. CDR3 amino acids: CASSFLAPYEQYF.